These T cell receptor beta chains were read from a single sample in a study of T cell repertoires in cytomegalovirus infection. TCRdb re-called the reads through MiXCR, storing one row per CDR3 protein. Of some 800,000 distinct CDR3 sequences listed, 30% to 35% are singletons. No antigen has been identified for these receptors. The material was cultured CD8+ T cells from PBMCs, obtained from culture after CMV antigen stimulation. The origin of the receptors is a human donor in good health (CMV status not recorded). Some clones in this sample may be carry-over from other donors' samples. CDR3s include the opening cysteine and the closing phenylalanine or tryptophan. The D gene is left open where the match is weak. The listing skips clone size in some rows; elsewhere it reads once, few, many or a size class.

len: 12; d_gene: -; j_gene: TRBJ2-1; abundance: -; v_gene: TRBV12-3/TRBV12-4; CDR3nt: TGTGCCAGCAGTTTAATGGGGTATGAGCAGTTCTTC; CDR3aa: CASSLMGYEQFF
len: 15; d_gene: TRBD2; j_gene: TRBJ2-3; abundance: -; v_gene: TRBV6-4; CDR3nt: TGTGCCAGCAGTGTCACTAGCGGGGCCACAGATACGCAGTATTTT; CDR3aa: CASSVTSGATDTQYF
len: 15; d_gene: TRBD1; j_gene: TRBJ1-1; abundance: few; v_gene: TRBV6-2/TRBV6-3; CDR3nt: TGTGCCAGACCTCAGGGGGCGCGGATGAACACTGAAGCTTTCTTT; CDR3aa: CARPQGARMNTEAFF
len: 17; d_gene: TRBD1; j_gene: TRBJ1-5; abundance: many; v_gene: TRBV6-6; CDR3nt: TGTGCCAGCAGTTACTCCCTTCGACAGGGTAGCAATCAGCCCCAGCATTTT; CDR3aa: CASSYSLRQGSNQPQHF
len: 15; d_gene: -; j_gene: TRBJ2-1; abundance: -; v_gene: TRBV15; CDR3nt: TGTGCCACCAGCAGACTCCGACCCTCGGGCAATGAGCAGTTCTTC; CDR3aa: CATSRLRPSGNEQFF
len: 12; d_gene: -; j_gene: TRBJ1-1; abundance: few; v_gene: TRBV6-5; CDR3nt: TGTGCCAGCAGTTACTCGTTCGGTGAAGCTTTCTTT; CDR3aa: CASSYSFGEAFF
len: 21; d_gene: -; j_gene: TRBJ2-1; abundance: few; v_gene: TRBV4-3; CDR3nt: TGCGCCAGCAGCCAAGATGGTGGCAGGGCTACAATTAGTGGGTTAGGCAATGAGCAGTTCTTC; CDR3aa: CASSQDGGRATISGLGNEQFF
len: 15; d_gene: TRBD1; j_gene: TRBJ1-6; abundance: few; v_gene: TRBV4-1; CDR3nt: TGCGCCAGCAGCCAGCGACAGGGGTGGAATTCACCCCTCCACTTT; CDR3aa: CASSQRQGWNSPLHF
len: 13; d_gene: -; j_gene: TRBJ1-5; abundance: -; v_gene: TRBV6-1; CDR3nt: TGTGCCAGCAGTGAAAGGGGTTTTCAGCCCCAGCATTTT; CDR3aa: CASSERGFQPQHF
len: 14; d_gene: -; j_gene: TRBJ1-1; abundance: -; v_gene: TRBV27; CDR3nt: TGTGCCAGCAGGCCGGGGGGAGGAGGGACTGAAGCTTTCTTT; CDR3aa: CASRPGGGGTEAFF
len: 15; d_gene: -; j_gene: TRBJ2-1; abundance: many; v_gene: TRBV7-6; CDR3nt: TGTGCCAGCAGCTTAGAGGCAGAGGTCTACAATGAGCAGTTCTTC; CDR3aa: CASSLEAEVYNEQFF
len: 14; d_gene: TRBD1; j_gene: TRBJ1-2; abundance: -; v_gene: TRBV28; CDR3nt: TGTGCCAGCAGTCCCAGGGGGCGATACTATGGCTACACCTTC; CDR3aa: CASSPRGRYYGYTF
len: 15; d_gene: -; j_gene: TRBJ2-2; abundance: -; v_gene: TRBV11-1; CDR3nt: TGTGTCAGCAGCCCCACCACTAGGGACACCGGGGAGCTGTTTTTT; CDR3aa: CVSSPTTRDTGELFF
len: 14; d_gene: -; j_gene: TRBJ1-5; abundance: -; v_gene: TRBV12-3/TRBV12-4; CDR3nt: TGTGCCAGCAGTAGATCGGGGCGGGATCAGCCCCAGCATTTT; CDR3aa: CASSRSGRDQPQHF
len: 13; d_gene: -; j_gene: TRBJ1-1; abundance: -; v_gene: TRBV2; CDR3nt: TGTGCCAGCAGCCGGGTTCCCAGTGCTGAAGCTTTCTTT; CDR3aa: CASSRVPSAEAFF
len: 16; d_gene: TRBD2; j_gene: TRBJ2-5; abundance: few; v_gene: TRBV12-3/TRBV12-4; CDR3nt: TGTGCCAGCAGTTTCATGAGCGGGGGCGATCAAGAGACCCAGTACTTC; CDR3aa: CASSFMSGGDQETQYF
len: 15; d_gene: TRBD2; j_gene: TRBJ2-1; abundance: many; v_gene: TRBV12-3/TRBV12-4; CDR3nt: TGTGCCAGCAGTTTTAGCGGGGGGGCCTTCAATGAGCAGTTCTTC; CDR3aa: CASSFSGGAFNEQFF
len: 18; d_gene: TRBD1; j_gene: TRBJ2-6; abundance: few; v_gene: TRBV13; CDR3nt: TGTGCCAGCAGCCCCCTCGGGGGACAGGGGGCTGGGGCCAACGTCCTGACTTTC; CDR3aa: CASSPLGGQGAGANVLTF
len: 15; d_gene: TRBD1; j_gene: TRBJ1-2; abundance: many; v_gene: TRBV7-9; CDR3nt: TGTGCCAGCAGCTTAGCTGCGGGGACAGACTATGGCTACACCTTC; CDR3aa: CASSLAAGTDYGYTF
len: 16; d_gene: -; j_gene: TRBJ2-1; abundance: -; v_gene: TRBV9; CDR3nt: TGTGCCAGCAGCGGATTGGTGGCAGGGGTTTACAATGAGCAGTTCTTC; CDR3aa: CASSGLVAGVYNEQFF
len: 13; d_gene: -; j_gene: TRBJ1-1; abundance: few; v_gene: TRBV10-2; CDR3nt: TGCGCCAGTACAGGCGCTAAGGTTGCTGAAGCTTTCTTT; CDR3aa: CASTGAKVAEAFF
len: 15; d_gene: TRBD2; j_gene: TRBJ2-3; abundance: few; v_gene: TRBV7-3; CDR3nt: TGTGCCAGCAGCTTAGGGACTAGCGTGACAGATACGCAGTATTTT; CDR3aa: CASSLGTSVTDTQYF
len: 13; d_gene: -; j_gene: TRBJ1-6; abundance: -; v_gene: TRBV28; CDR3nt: TGTGCCAGCAGAGGGACACCCCTTATGCCCCTCCACTTT; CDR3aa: CASRGTPLMPLHF
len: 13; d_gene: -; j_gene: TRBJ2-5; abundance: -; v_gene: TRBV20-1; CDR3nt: TGCAGTGCTAGCCCCCCACGGGGAGAGACCCAGTACTTC; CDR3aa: CSASPPRGETQYF
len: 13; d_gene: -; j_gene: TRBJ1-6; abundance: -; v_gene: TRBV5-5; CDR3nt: TGTGCCAGCAGCTTGGAGGGCAGGCCAGTCCTCCACTTT; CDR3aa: CASSLEGRPVLHF
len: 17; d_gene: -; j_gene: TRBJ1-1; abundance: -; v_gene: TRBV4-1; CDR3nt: TGCGCCAGCAGCCAAGAAGGCAGCTCGATCATGAACACTGAAGCTTTCTTT; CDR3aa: CASSQEGSSIMNTEAFF
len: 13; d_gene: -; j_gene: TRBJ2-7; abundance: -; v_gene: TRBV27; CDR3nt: TGTGCCAGCAGTTCCGCCCTTTCCTACGAGCAGTACTTC; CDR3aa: CASSSALSYEQYF
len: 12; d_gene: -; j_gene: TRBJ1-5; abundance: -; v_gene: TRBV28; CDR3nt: TGTGCCAGCTGGCAGGGATCTCAGCCCCAGCATTTT; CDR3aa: CASWQGSQPQHF
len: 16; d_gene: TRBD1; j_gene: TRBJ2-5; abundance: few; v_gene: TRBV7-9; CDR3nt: TGTGCCAGCAGCTTCCCGGGACAGGGGGGACGGGAGACCCAGTACTTC; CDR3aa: CASSFPGQGGRETQYF
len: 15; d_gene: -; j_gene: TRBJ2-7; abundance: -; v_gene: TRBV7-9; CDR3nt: TGTGCCAGCAGCCCCGGAATAGGGAACTGGGACGAGCAGTACTTC; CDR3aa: CASSPGIGNWDEQYF
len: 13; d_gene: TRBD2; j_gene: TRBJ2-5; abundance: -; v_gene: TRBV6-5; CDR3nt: TGTGCCACCAGCGGGGGGAACCAAGAGACCCAGTACTTC; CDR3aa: CATSGGNQETQYF
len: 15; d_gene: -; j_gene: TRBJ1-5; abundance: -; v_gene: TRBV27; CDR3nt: TGTGCCAGCAGTTTATTAGGGACAAGCAATCAGCCCCAGCATTTT; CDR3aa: CASSLLGTSNQPQHF
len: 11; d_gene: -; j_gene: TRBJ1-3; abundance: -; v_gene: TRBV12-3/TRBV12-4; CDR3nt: TGTGCCCCCGGACTCGGAAACACCATATATTTT; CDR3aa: CAPGLGNTIYF
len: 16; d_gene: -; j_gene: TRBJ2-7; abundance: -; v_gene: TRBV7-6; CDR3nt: TGTGCCAGCAGCTTAGCAGCCCAGGGAACTTTTTACGAGCAGTACTTC; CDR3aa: CASSLAAQGTFYEQYF
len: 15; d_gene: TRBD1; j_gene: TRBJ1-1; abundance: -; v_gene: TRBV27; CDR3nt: TGTGCCAGCAGTCCGCGACAGGGGGCGGCCACTGAAGCTTTCTTT; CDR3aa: CASSPRQGAATEAFF
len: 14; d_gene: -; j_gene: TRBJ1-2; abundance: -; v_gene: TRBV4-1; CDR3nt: TGCGCCAGCAGCCAAGATCCGATTAACTATGGCTACACCTTC; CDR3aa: CASSQDPINYGYTF
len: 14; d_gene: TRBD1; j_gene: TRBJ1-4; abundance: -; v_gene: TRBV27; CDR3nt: TGTGCCACCAGGGGGGGGCGGGCTAATGAAAAACTGTTTTTT; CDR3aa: CATRGGRANEKLFF
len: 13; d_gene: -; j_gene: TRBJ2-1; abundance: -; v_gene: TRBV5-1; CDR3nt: TGCGCCAGCTTGGACCCGACAGTAGCCGAGCAGTTCTTC; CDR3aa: CASLDPTVAEQFF
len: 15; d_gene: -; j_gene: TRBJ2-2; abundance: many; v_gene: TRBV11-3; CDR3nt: TGTGCCAGCAGCTTAGATCTACAAGGCACCGGGGAGCTGTTTTTT; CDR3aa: CASSLDLQGTGELFF
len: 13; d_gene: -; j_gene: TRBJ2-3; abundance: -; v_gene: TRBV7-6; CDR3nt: TGTGCCAGCAGCTTAGTAGGAGAACGTACGCAGTATTTT; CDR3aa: CASSLVGERTQYF
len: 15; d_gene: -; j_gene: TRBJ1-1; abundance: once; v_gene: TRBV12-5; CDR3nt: TGTGCTAGTGGTTTGGTTCCGGGACGGCAAAGCGAAGCTTTCTTT; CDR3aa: CASGLVPGRQSEAFF
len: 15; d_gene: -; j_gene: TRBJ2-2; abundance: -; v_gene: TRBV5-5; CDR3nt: TGTGCCAGCAGCTTGAGGGCAGCGAACACCGGGGAGCTGTTTTTT; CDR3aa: CASSLRAANTGELFF
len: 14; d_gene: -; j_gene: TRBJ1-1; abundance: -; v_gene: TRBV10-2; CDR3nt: TGCGCCAGCAGTTCGGGAGTTGGGGGGAGGGAAGCTTTCTTT; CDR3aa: CASSSGVGGREAFF
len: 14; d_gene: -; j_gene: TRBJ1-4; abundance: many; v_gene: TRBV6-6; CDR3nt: TGTGCCAGCAGGCCCGGGAACGTATGGGAAAAACTGTTTTTT; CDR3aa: CASRPGNVWEKLFF
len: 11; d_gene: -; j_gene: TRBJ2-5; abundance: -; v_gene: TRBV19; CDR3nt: TGTGCCAGCACTGGCGGGGAGACCCAGTACTTC; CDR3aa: CASTGGETQYF
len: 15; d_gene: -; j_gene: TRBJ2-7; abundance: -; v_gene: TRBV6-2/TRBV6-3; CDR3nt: TGTGCCAGCAGTTACCCTGAACGAAGCTCCTACGAGCAGTACTTC; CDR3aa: CASSYPERSSYEQYF
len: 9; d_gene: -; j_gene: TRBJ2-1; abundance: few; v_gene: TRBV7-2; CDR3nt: TGTGCCAGCAGCTCATTACAGTTCTTC; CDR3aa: CASSSLQFF
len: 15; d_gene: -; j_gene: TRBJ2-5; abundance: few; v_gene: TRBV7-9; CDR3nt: TGTGCCAGCAGCTTTCTATCTGGTGTACAAGAGACCCAGTACTTC; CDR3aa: CASSFLSGVQETQYF